This entry lists 25 T cell receptor beta chains sequenced from one sample in a study of human T cells and chemical hapten exposure. As to time point: patch test 1, 2 weeks after DPC sensitization. The sample's treatment: therapeutic diphenylcyclopropenone sensitization with weekly scalp DPC. Using its own MiXCR run on the RACE reads, TCRdb lists one record per CDR3 protein. The profile shows 80,000 to 100,000 distinct CDR3 sequences, 9.5% to 15% of them singletons. Sequenced here: whole blood, sampled in connection with sensitization to the hapten diphenylcyclopropenone (DPC). These receptors originate from a woman in her 40s with alopecia areata. Some clones in this sample may be carry-over from other donors' samples.

The chain is built from TRBV19 and TRBJ2-1; tentative D call: TRBD2 (5 bases). Germline V gives CDR1 LNHDA, CDR2 SQIVND (reference sequence). The CDR3 has 14 amino acids. Trimming took off 3 bases at V and 8 bases at J, with 14 bases between the two ends. As DNA, the CDR3 is TGTGCCAGTAGTATGGGGTCGAGGGCCCATGAGCAGTTCTTC. It is translated as CASSMGSRAHEQFF. Full variable domain (outside the CDR3, taken from reference TRBV19 and TRBJ2-1): DGGITQSPKYLFRKEGQNVTLSCEQNLNHDAMYWYRQDPGQGLRLIYYSQIVNDFQKGDIAEGYSVSREKKESFPLTVTSAQKNPTAFYLCASSMGSRAHEQFFGPGTRLTVL.

This clonotype was observed many times. V gene TRBV20-1 combines with J gene TRBJ1-5; possible D gene TRBD1, 5 bases. Germline V gene data show CDR1 as DFQATT and CDR2 as SNEGSKA (reference sequence). The CDR3 is made up of 12 amino acids. V lost 3 bases and J 2 bases, leaving 5 bases between the germline ends. The CDR3 DNA reads TGCAGTGCTAGGGGGGGCAATCAGCCCCAGCATTTT. Translated, it gives CSARGGNQPQHF.

This clonotype has more than one count but fewer than ten. The V call is TRBV7-6, the J call TRBJ2-2; maybe TRBD2 (6 bases). The CDR3 extends over 16 amino acids. Germline CDR1 is SGHVS and CDR2 is FNYEAQ. Trimming shortened V by 1 base and J by 5 bases, and 14 bases separated the two germline ends. The CDR3 DNA sequence: TGTGCCAGCAGCTTAGTTTCGGCTAGCGTTACCGGGGAGCTGTTTTTT. This encodes CASSLVSASVTGELFF.

This clonotype was seen more than once but under ten times. This sequence joins TRBV9 and TRBJ2-7, with TRBD1 matching 9 bases. This CDR3 has 15 residues. V lost 4 bases to trimming and J lost 2 bases; unmatched junction nucleotides: 7. CDR1 and CDR2 (germline): SGDLS, YYNGEE. CDR3 in amino acids: CASSLRGQGTYEQYF. CDR3 coding DNA: TGTGCCAGCAGCTTACGAGGACAGGGGACCTACGAGCAGTACTTC.

The chain recombines TRBV7-9 with TRBJ2-7; 9 nucleotides match TRBD1. This CDR3 has 14 amino acids. Germline V gene data show CDR1 as SEHNR and CDR2 as FQNEAQ (reference sequence). Losses at the gene ends were 5 bases for V and 7 bases for J; bases not matched to a gene: 9. The CDR3 nucleotides are TGTGCCAGCAGCACCCCGACAGGGGGAGAGGAGCAGTACTTC. This codes for CASSTPTGGEEQYF. Supplemented by reference TRBV7-9 and TRBJ2-7, the full variable domain reads DTGVSQNPRHKITKRGQNVTFRCDPISEHNRLYWYRQTLGQGPEFLTYFQNEAQLEKSRLLSDRFSAERPKGSFSTLEIQRTEQGDSAMYLCASSTPTGGEEQYFGPGTRLTVT.

The chain couples TRBV7-2 to TRBJ2-7; D may be TRBD2 (5 bases). V was cut by 5 bases and J by 0 bases, with 17 bases left in between. This CDR3 is built from 16 residues. CDR1 is SGHTA, CDR2 FQGNSA, per germline. CDR3: CASSPGSAVLSYEQYF. The DNA for the CDR3 is TGTGCCAGCAGCCCGGGGTCGGCGGTACTCTCCTACGAGCAGTACTTC.

This clonotype was seen a handful of times. The chain couples TRBV28 to TRBJ1-2; possibly TRBD1 for D (5 bases). Looked up from germline, CDR1 is MDHEN and CDR2 is SYDVKM. CDR3 length equals 15 residues. Trimming left V 3 bases short and J 8 bases short, with 19 bases between. CDR3 in DNA: TGTGCCAGCAGTTTGGCCTTAAGCGGGGGTCCCGGCTACACCTTC. It codes for CASSLALSGGPGYTF.

This chain joins TRBV7-9 and TRBJ2-1; 8 bases fit TRBD1. This CDR3 region has 13 residues. The germline gives CDR1 SEHNR, CDR2 FQNEAQ (reference sequence). The V and J ends lost 4 bases and 7 bases, in that order; junction bases with no gene match: 3. CDR3 in DNA: TGTGCCAGCAGCTGGACAGGGAAGAATGAGCAGTTCTTC. It is translated as CASSWTGKNEQFF. Full variable domain (outside the CDR3, taken from reference TRBV7-9 and TRBJ2-1): DTGVSQNPRHKITKRGQNVTFRCDPISEHNRLYWYRQTLGQGPEFLTYFQNEAQLEKSRLLSDRFSAERPKGSFSTLEIQRTEQGDSAMYLCASSWTGKNEQFFGPGTRLTVL.

This clonotype was counted at least ten times. J is TRBJ2-3 and V is TRBV29-1; D remains unclear. The V and J ends lost 4 bases and 0 bases respectively, with 8 bases between them. The CDR3 sequence is 13 residues long. The germline V gene has CDR1 SQVTM and CDR2 ANQGSEA. CDR3: CSVGMRSTDTQYF. Written as DNA, the CDR3 is TGCAGCGTTGGCATGCGGAGCACAGATACGCAGTATTTT.

This clonotype has a count of ten or more. As DNA, the CDR3 is TGTGCCACCACGGACAGCCCCTACGAGCAGTACTTC. Protein: CATTDSPYEQYF. The chain couples TRBV6-2 or TRBV6-3 to TRBJ2-7; perhaps TRBD1 as D (6 bases). Trimming stripped 10 bases from V and 2 bases from J, with 12 bases between. Germline V gene lookup returns CDR1 MNHEY and CDR2 SVGEGT. The CDR3 loop spans 12 amino acids.

This chain uses TRBV6-2 or TRBV6-3 with TRBJ1-2, with 9 bases fitting TRBD1. The CDR3 covers 13 residues. Germline lookup yields CDR1 MNHEY and CDR2 SVGEGT. After removal of 7 bases from V and 4 bases from J, the junction contained 4 bases not matched to a gene. The CDR3 is CASTGTGFYGYTF. CDR3 in DNA: TGTGCCAGCACCGGGACAGGGTTCTATGGCTACACCTTC.

The chain combines TRBV19 with TRBJ2-6; no reliable D call. This CDR3 is built from 17 residues. CDR1 and CDR2 from the germline V gene are LNHDA and SQIVND (reference sequence). V gave up 3 bases and J gave up 0 bases, with 12 bases separating them. The CDR3 DNA reads TGTGCCAGTAGTATGGTGGCTGCCGTCTCTGGGGCCAACGTCCTGACTTTC. Translating gives CASSMVAAVSGANVLTF.

This clonotype was picked up a small number of times. This chain uses TRBV20-1 with TRBJ2-7; 7 nucleotides agree with TRBD1. Germline loops: CDR1 DFQATT, CDR2 SNEGSKA (reference sequence). The CDR3 loop spans 11 amino acids. J gave up 6 bases and V 6 bases, and 5 bases lay outside the gene matches. The CDR3 nucleotides read TGCAGTGCGCCCGGACAGGTCGAGCAGTACTTC. Its protein product is CSAPGQVEQYF.

This rearrangement joins TRBV29-1 to TRBJ2-7, with a weak D call TRBD1 (6 bases). CDR1 SQVTM and CDR2 ANQGSEA come from the germline V gene. The CDR3 is made up of 12 amino acids. With 4 bases removed from V and 6 bases from J, the gap between germline ends came to 13 bases. CDR3: CSVVGAIGEQYF. The CDR3 DNA reads TGCAGCGTTGTGGGGGCAATCGGCGAGCAGTACTTC.

The genes are TRBV14 and TRBJ2-7, with D perhaps assigned TRBD1 or TRBD2 (5 bases each). The germline gives CDR1 SGHDN, CDR2 FVKESK. The germline V and J ends were trimmed by 4 bases and 7 bases, with 17 bases remaining between them. The CDR3 spans 14 residues. The DNA of the CDR3 is TGTGCCAGCAGCCCTAGGACGGGACGGAGGGAGCAGTACTTC. As protein: CASSPRTGRREQYF.

At least ten counts were recorded for this clonotype. The J gene is TRBJ1-1, the V gene TRBV6-6, with D unresolved. This CDR3 is built from 15 residues. Deletions cut 5 bases from V and 1 base from J, with 14 bases between. The germline V gene encodes CDR1 MNHNY and CDR2 SVGAGI (reference sequence). CDR3 bases: TGTGCCAGCAGTCCCTCAGGCAGGACGAACACTGAAGCTTTCTTT. This encodes CASSPSGRTNTEAFF.

This rearrangement joins TRBV28 to TRBJ2-1, with 12 bases matching TRBD2. This CDR3 contains 15 residues. V trimming: 5 bases; J trimming: 5 bases; junction bases outside the gene matches: 4. Germline V lookup: CDR1 MDHEN, CDR2 SYDVKM. The CDR3 here is CASSTGLAGNNEQFF. The CDR3, as DNA: TGTGCCAGCAGTACCGGACTAGCGGGAAACAATGAGCAGTTCTTC. Full variable domain (outside the CDR3, taken from reference TRBV28 and TRBJ2-1): DVKVTQSSRYLVKRTGEKVFLECVQDMDHENMFWYRQDPGLGLRLIYFSYDVKMKEKGDIPEGYSVSREKKERFSLILESASTNQTSMYLCASSTGLAGNNEQFFGPGTRLTVL.

The chain carries TRBV6-2 or TRBV6-3 and TRBJ1-2; 10 bases are shared with TRBD1. Trimming cost V 6 bases and J 6 bases; bases outside gene matches: 4. The CDR3 loop spans 13 amino acids. Germline V gives CDR1 MNHEY, CDR2 SVGEGT. The chain's CDR3 is CASRPTGGHGYTF. Here the CDR3 DNA reads TGTGCCAGCAGGCCGACAGGGGGCCATGGCTACACCTTC.

The chain links TRBV11-2 to TRBJ2-3; D is ambiguous. Trimming left V 8 bases short and J 5 bases short, with 20 bases between. CDR3 size: 15 residues. CDR1 is SGHAT and CDR2 is FQNNGV in the germline V gene. CDR3 sequence (DNA): TGTGCCAGCCACAGAATTGTCCAGGTCCGAGATACGCAGTATTTT. This sequence encodes CASHRIVQVRDTQYF.

This clonotype was observed many times. The rearrangement uses TRBV28 and TRBJ2-7; no definite D call. CDR1 and CDR2 from the germline V gene are MDHEN and SYDVKM. The CDR3 contains 11 residues. V was cut by 5 bases and J by 6 bases, with 8 bases left in between. Here the CDR3 DNA reads TGTGCCAGCAGTCCCCGCGGCGAGCAGTACTTC. Translated: CASSPRGEQYF.

This clonotype was counted a few times. CDR3 sequence (DNA): TGCAGCGTGGGGATTTGGAATGAGCAGTTCTTC. It codes for CSVGIWNEQFF. J is TRBJ2-1 and V is TRBV29-1; no firm D call. Trimming removed 6 bases at V and 7 bases at J, with 10 bases between. The germline gives CDR1 SQVTM, CDR2 ANQGSEA. The CDR3 runs 11 residues.

V usage is TRBV20-1 and J usage is TRBJ2-2; D is possibly TRBD1 (5 bases). The CDR3 runs to 16 residues. Trimming took off 3 bases at V and 2 bases at J, with 16 bases between the two ends. Germline V gene lookup returns CDR1 DFQATT and CDR2 SNEGSKA (reference sequence). The CDR3 DNA reads TGCAGTGCTAGTCCCCCCCAGGGCAGAAACACCGGGGAGCTGTTTTTT. It yields the protein CSASPPQGRNTGELFF.

This chain links TRBV9 with TRBJ1-4; D gene uncertain. The CDR3 sequence is 13 residues long. The germline V gene has CDR1 SGDLS and CDR2 YYNGEE. With 0 bases removed from V and 7 bases from J, the gap between germline ends came to 7 bases. The CDR3 loop reads CASSVGDREKLFF. CDR3 DNA sequence: TGTGCCAGCAGCGTAGGGGATCGTGAAAAACTGTTTTTT.

J is TRBJ2-7 and V is TRBV4-2; 7 bases align to TRBD2. V lost 4 bases, J lost 6 bases, and 9 bases stayed unmatched. The V gene's germline CDR1 is LGHNA and CDR2 YNFKEQ. This CDR3 spans 14 amino acids. DNA of the CDR3: TGTGCCAGCAGCCCCATTGGGAGGGCTTTCGAGCAGTACTTC. It yields the protein CASSPIGRAFEQYF.

This clonotype was seen only a few times. The chain combines TRBV24-1 with TRBJ2-1; 7 nucleotides match TRBD1. Losses at the gene ends were 5 bases for V and 3 bases for J; bases not matched to a gene: 6. Germline values: CDR1 KGHDR, CDR2 SFDVKD. CDR3 length: 15 amino acids. The CDR3 DNA is TGTGCCACCAGTGTTTCACAGGGGAACTACAATGAGCAGTTCTTC. Translated: CATSVSQGNYNEQFF.